Each of the 5 T cell receptor beta chains below was sequenced from the same sample in a study of cytotoxic CD8 clonotypes in ibrutinib-treated CLL. Sequencing used immunoSEQ multiplex PCR; TCRdb keeps in-frame clones, though not all of them. The table has about 25,000 clones, around two thirds seen once. This material consisted of PBMCs, taken at disease progression, from a patient treated with ibrutinib. These receptors were obtained from a human donor with chronic lymphocytic leukemia.

The J gene is TRBJ2-1, the V gene TRBV7-3, with D tentatively TRBD2 (6 bases). Per the germline V gene, CDR1 is SGHTA and CDR2 is FQGTGA. V lost 0 bases, J lost 4 bases, and 10 bases lay in between. This CDR3 region has 15 residues. The CDR3 DNA follows: TGTGCCAGCAGCTTAACAAGGGACTTTTACAATGAGCAGTTCTTC. Protein sequence: CASSLTRDFYNEQFF.

J is TRBJ2-1 and V is TRBV7-9, with TRBD1 identical over 11 bases. The CDR3 is 14 amino acids. J was trimmed by 7 bases and V by 5 bases; bases with no gene match: 4. CDR1 is SEHNR and CDR2 is FQNEAQ in the germline V gene (reference sequence). CDR3 residues: CASSRGTGGNEQFF. CDR3 DNA: TGTGCCAGCAGCCGAGGGACAGGGGGGAATGAGCAGTTCTTC.

This clone is medium-sized within its sample. The rearrangement links TRBV7-8 to TRBJ2-7; D remains ambiguous. The V and J ends lost 5 bases and 6 bases respectively, with 8 bases between them. This CDR3 is 11 amino acids long. Per the germline V gene, CDR1 is SGHVS and CDR2 is FQNEAQ. The CDR3 coding sequence is TGTGCCAGCAGCGTCTCTTCCGAGCAGTACTTC. This codes for CASSVSSEQYF. The whole variable domain, remainder taken from reference TRBV7-8 and TRBJ2-7, is GAGVSQSPRYKVAKRGQDVALRCDPISGHVSLFWYQQALGQGPEFLTYFQNEAQLDKSGLPSDRFFAERPEGSVSTLKIQRTQQEDSAVYLCASSVSSEQYFGPGTRLTVT.

The chain has TRBV5-1 and TRBJ1-2, with a weak D call TRBD1 (5 bases). Between the trimmed V and J ends, which lost 0 bases and 3 bases, there was a span of 9 bases. The CDR3 sequence is 14 residues long. The V gene's germline CDR1 is SGHRS and CDR2 YFSETQ. The CDR3, as DNA: TGCGCCAGCAGCTTGGCCGGGGCAGACTATGGCTACACCTTC. Protein product: CASSLAGADYGYTF.

The chain is built from TRBV4-3 and TRBJ2-7, with 9 nucleotides matching TRBD1. The V and J ends lost 3 bases and 4 bases, in that order; junction bases with no gene match: 7. Germline V gene sequence: CDR1 LGHNA, CDR2 YSLEER. The CDR3 is 15 amino acids. The CDR3 loop reads CASSHGSGQGYEQYF. The DNA for the CDR3 is TGCGCCAGCAGCCATGGCTCGGGACAGGGTTACGAGCAGTACTTC.